This TCR beta chain appears in the sequencing data of a study of OX40 agonist ivuxolimab in advanced cancers. Study-wide background: At doses from 0.01 to 10 mg/kg, patients were given intravenous ivuxolimab every 2 weeks. Study results and caveats: In CD8+ T cells, expanded clones were on average more numerous than in CD4+.

Clones were sequenced by immunoSEQ multiplex PCR, and TCRdb holds only the in-frame ones, with some missing. The table shows tens of thousands of clones, with about four fifths occurring only once. This clone was picked up many times. As yet, its antigen is unknown. The ends were cut back, 5 bases at V and 8 bases at J, with 18 bases in the middle. The CDR3 spans 14 residues. CDR1 and CDR2 from the germline V gene are SEHNR and FQNEAQ (reference sequence). The chain links TRBV7-9 to TRBJ1-2; maybe TRBD1 (6 bases). The sample here was CD4+ or CD8+ T cells sorted from blood, taken in a trial of the OX40 agonist ivuxolimab. The TCR was taken from an adult with an advanced solid tumor such as melanoma, head and neck, liver or kidney cancer. As DNA, the CDR3 is TGTGCCAGCAGCACTCAACAGGGATTTCGCGGCTACACCTTC. Encoded protein: CASSTQQGFRGYTF.